Sequencing of this T cell receptor (beta chain) was carried out in a study of chemoradiotherapy in HPV16-positive cancers. As for the study in general: Functional T-cell assays on a couple of HPV16-positive patients' cells defined candidate HPV-specific clones and common TCR motifs.

A remark on this clone: Antigen: not known.

Data came from immunoSEQ multiplex PCR; TCRdb stores just in-frame clones and leaves some out. The table records about 30,000 clones, approximately 84% of them present only once. The CDR3 is 17 residues long. Trimming cost V 0 bases and J 1 base, with 15 bases left between them. Germline CDR1 reads WNHNN; CDR2 reads SYGVQD (reference sequence). Study-wide results and limits: HPV-responsive T-cell expansion during chemoradiotherapy was linked to improved recurrence-free survival in HPV16-positive patients. Functional assays defining HPV-specific T cells used only a couple of HPV16-positive patients.

Over chemoradiotherapy, repertoires were sampled more than once. The sample was blood, taken from a patient who underwent chemoradiotherapy. The chain links TRBV10-1 to TRBJ1-1; D perhaps matches TRBD1 (6 bases). The sequence came from a human donor with HPV-associated anogenital cancer. The CDR3 is CASSESRGRQRNTEAFF. Written as DNA, the CDR3 is TGCGCCAGCAGTGAGTCGAGGGGGAGACAGCGGAACACTGAAGCTTTCTTT.